This record looks at one T cell receptor (beta chain) sequence and its context. As handled by the study authors: Estimated nucleated cell counts came from reference gene primer amplification. Generated by immunoSEQ multiplex PCR, the TCRdb table keeps only in-frame clones and is missing some. D and trimming were read from the DNA, whereas the V and J calls and clone size are those reported in that table. The sample contains about 110,000 clones, about 91% of which appear only once. This entry is derived from a study of blood T cell repertoires in COVID-19. Looking at the study overall: Specimens from acute and convalescent COVID-19 originated in the United States, Italy and Spain. Sample material is recorded as cDNA or gDNA derived from T cells, B-cell-depleted T cells, or PBMCs.

This CDR3 spans 14 amino acids. The V gene's germline CDR1 is KGHSH and CDR2 LQKENI. The V gene lost 4 bases and the J gene lost 0 bases, with 6 bases spanning the gap. The TCR sequence derives from a middle-aged man with active or convalescent COVID-19. Sequenced input: peripheral blood. The rearrangement uses TRBV18 and TRBJ1-4; D not certain. CDR3 amino acids: CASSRGATNEKLFF. CDR3 nucleotides: TGTGCCAGCTCACGAGGAGCAACTAATGAAAAACTGTTTTTT.